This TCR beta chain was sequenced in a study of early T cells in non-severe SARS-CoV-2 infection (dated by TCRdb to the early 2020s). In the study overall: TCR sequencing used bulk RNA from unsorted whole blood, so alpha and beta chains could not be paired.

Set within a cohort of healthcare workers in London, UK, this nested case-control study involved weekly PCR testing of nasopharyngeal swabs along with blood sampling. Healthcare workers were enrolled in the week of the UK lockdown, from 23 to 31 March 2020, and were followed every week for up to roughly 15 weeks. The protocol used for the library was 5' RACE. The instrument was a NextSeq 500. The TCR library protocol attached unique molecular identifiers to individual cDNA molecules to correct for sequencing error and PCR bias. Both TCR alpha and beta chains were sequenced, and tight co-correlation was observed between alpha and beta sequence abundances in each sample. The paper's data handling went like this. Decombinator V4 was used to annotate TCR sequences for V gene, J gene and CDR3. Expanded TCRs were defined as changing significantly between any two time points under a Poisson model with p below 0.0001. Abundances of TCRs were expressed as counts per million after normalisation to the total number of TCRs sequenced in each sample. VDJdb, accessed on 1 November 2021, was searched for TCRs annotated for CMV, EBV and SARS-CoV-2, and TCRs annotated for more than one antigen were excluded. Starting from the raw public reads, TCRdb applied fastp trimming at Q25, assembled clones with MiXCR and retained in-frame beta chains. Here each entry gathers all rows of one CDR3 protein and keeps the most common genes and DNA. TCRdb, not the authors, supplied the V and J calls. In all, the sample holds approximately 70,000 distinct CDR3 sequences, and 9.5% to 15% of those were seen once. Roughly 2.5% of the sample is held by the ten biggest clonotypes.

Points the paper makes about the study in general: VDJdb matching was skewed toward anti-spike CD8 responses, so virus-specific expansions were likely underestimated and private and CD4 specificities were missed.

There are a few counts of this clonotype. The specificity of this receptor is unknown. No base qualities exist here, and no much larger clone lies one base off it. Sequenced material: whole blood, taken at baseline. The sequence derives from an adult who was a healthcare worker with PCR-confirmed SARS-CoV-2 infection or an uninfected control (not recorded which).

The DNA sequence is TGCGCCAGCAGTTACTGGACTCCCAACCCCTACGAGCAGTACTTC. This yields the protein CASSYWTPNPYEQYF. The rearranged segments are TRBV5-1 and TRBJ2-7; TRBD2 might be the D gene, on 5 matching bases. CDR1 and CDR2, per the germline V gene, are SGHRS and YFSETQ. The CDR3 covers 15 residues, taking in both the cysteine and the phenylalanine. Kept here is only the CDR3 DNA, which spans 45 bases and is read in frame from base 1. V gives up 5 bases and J gives up 2 bases, and the segment between their germline ends measures 17 bases.